What follows are 31 T cell receptor beta chains derived from one specimen sequenced in a study of T cell changes during pregnancy in multiple sclerosis. Libraries were prepared by immunoSEQ multiplex PCR; TCRdb keeps only in-frame clonotypes and omits some of them. The sample yields around 38,000 clones, roughly 92% seen once. The starting material was CD4+ T cells from peripheral blood mononuclear cells, obtained in the third trimester of pregnancy. All receptors derive from a female donor in good health, enrolled as a control in a pregnancy study.

This rearrangement joins TRBV14 to TRBJ2-1; D is uncertain. V was trimmed by 0 bases and J by 4 bases, leaving 7 bases between them. This CDR3 region has 14 residues. Germline values: CDR1 SGHDN, CDR2 FVKESK. CDR3 loop: CASSQDNSYNEQFF. CDR3 DNA: TGTGCCAGCAGCCAAGATAACTCATACAATGAGCAGTTCTTC.

CDR3 sequence (DNA): TGTGCCAGCTCACCATCGATAGGGGAGGGTTTCTTT. It codes for CASSPSIGEGFF. The rearrangement links TRBV18 to TRBJ1-1, with D perhaps TRBD1 (5 bases). V dropped 2 bases and J dropped 13 bases, with 14 bases sitting between them. This CDR3 is 12 amino acids long. In germline, CDR1 is KGHSH, CDR2 LQKENI.

The chain links TRBV6-6 to TRBJ1-6, with 9 bases fitting TRBD1. Looked up from germline, CDR1 is MNHNY and CDR2 is SVGAGI (reference sequence). Unmatched junction bases numbered 2, after V lost 0 bases and J lost 11 bases. The CDR3 loop spans 14 amino acids. The CDR3 region has the DNA TGTGCCAGCAGTTACTCTGGGACAGGGCCACCCCTCCACTTT. This encodes CASSYSGTGPPLHF.

The CDR3 bases are TGTGCCAGCAGCTTAGCCGGGAGGGTGGGGAACACTGAAGCTTTCTTT. Protein product: CASSLAGRVGNTEAFF. The chain couples TRBV7-6 to TRBJ1-1, with D hard to call. CDR3 size: 16 residues. V lost 0 bases and J lost 1, with 12 bases in between. CDR1 and CDR2 from the germline V gene are SGHVS and FNYEAQ.

The V call is TRBV5-1, the J call TRBJ2-1; 7 bases align to TRBD1. The length of the CDR3 is 17 residues. Germline CDR1 is SGHRS and CDR2 is YFSETQ. The ends lost 2 bases at V and 0 bases at J; junction bases unmatched: 8. The CDR3 region is CASSFTWTGSSYNEQFF. CDR3 nucleotides: TGCGCCAGCAGCTTCACCTGGACAGGTTCCTCCTACAATGAGCAGTTCTTC.

This clone was seen just once. The chain recombines TRBV4-1 with TRBJ2-1, with D hard to call. The V gene's germline CDR1 is MGHRA and CDR2 YSYEKL. The CDR3 length is 13 residues. Trimming cost V 4 bases and J 8 bases, with 12 bases left between them. The CDR3 nucleotides read TGCGCCAGCAGCCGTATCCCTGTAGATGAGCAGTTCTTC. Protein: CASSRIPVDEQFF.

The rearrangement joins TRBV19 to TRBJ1-2, with 9 bases identical to TRBD1. The CDR3 runs to 15 residues. V lost 7 bases and J lost 0; bases outside the gene matches: 6. Germline lookup yields CDR1 LNHDA and CDR2 SQIVND (reference sequence). The DNA of the CDR3 is TGTGCCAGTATTGAACAGGGGGCAGCTAACTATGGCTACACCTTC. It is translated as CASIEQGAANYGYTF.

The chain couples TRBV11-2 to TRBJ2-3; 9 positions agree with TRBD2. V lost 5 bases to trimming and J lost 1 base; unmatched junction nucleotides: 10. The CDR3 is 17 amino acids. In germline, CDR1 is SGHAT, CDR2 FQNNGV. CDR3 residues: CASSVRTSVGGTDTQYF. In DNA, the CDR3 is TGTGCCAGCAGCGTAAGGACTAGCGTAGGAGGCACAGATACGCAGTATTTT.

The gene calls are TRBV19 and TRBJ2-2, with D uncertain. This CDR3 region has 14 residues. Per germline, CDR1 LNHDA and CDR2 SQIVND (reference sequence). Trimming cost V 6 bases and J 2 bases, with 10 bases left between them. The CDR3 DNA reads TGTGCCAGTAGGAGGCTAAAAAACACCGGGGAGCTGTTTTTT. Its protein product is CASRRLKNTGELFF. The full variable domain, in which reference TRBV19 and TRBJ2-2 provide the parts outside the CDR3, is DGGITQSPKYLFRKEGQNVTLSCEQNLNHDAMYWYRQDPGQGLRLIYYSQIVNDFQKGDIAEGYSVSREKKESFPLTVTSAQKNPTAFYLCASRRLKNTGELFFGEGSRLTVL.

The rearrangement joins TRBV30 to TRBJ1-1; D not resolved. Trimming removed 4 bases at V and 8 bases at J, with 14 bases between. The CDR3 covers 12 residues. Germline V gene sequence: CDR1 GTSNPN, CDR2 SVGIG (reference sequence). Here the CDR3 reads CAWTPGELEAFF. In nucleotides, the CDR3 is TGTGCCTGGACCCCCGGGGAACTCGAAGCTTTCTTT.

This clone was found a few times. The chain joins TRBV6-5 to TRBJ1-6, with D possibly being TRBD1 (6 bases). This CDR3 has 15 residues. Germline V gene lookup returns CDR1 MNHEY and CDR2 SVGAGI. Trimming removed 5 bases at V and 10 bases at J, with 18 bases between. The CDR3 protein is CASSTQGGGSSPLHF. The DNA for the CDR3 is TGTGCCAGCAGTACCCAAGGGGGGGGCAGCTCACCCCTCCACTTT.

V and J are TRBV4-1 and TRBJ1-1, with TRBD1 as a possible D gene (5 bases). This CDR3 is built from 13 residues. V lost 4 bases and J 1 base, leaving 7 bases between the germline ends. From germline, CDR1 is MGHRA and CDR2 YSYEKL. CDR3 region: CASSRGQNTEAFF. CDR3 nucleotide sequence: TGCGCCAGCAGCCGAGGACAGAACACTGAAGCTTTCTTT.

V is TRBV25-1 and J is TRBJ2-5; TRBD2 is a possible D gene (6 bases). CDR3 length: 15 residues. Germline assignment: CDR1 MGHDK and CDR2 SYGVNS. Between the trimmed V and J ends, which lost 4 bases and 7 bases, there was a span of 19 bases. The CDR3 DNA sequence: TGTGCCAGCAGTGTTGGGACTTCCATCCAGGGGACCCAGTACTTC. This encodes CASSVGTSIQGTQYF.

This clone was detected once. V usage is TRBV7-6 and J usage is TRBJ2-1; 9 bases are a match to TRBD1. The V and J ends lost 4 bases and 0 bases, in that order; junction bases with no gene match: 13. The CDR3 loop spans 19 amino acids. CDR1 SGHVS and CDR2 FNYEAQ come from the germline V gene. Written as DNA, the CDR3 is TGTGCCAGCAGCTCTCGAGGACAGGGGTCTCCGAGCTCCTACAATGAGCAGTTCTTC. It codes for CASSSRGQGSPSSYNEQFF.

CDR3 protein: CASSLEQGFNTEAFF. Here the CDR3 DNA reads TGCGCCAGCAGCTTGGAACAGGGTTTTAACACTGAAGCTTTCTTT. This rearrangement joins TRBV5-1 to TRBJ1-1, with D perhaps matching TRBD1 (6 bases). Germline V gene lookup returns CDR1 SGHRS and CDR2 YFSETQ. The CDR3 totals 15 residues. The V end was cut by 0 bases, the J end by 2 bases, with 11 bases between.

J is TRBJ1-1 and V is TRBV6-5; tentatively, D is TRBD1 (5 bases). Germline lookup yields CDR1 MNHEY and CDR2 SVGAGI. Between the trimmed V and J ends, which lost 2 bases and 8 bases, there was a span of 9 bases. This CDR3 is built from 12 residues. CDR3 nucleotides: TGTGCCAGCAGTTACCGGGGGGGGGAAGCTTTCTTT. Amino acids: CASSYRGGEAFF.

The chain combines TRBV28 with TRBJ1-2, with TRBD1 as a possible D gene (5 bases). Germline CDR1 and CDR2: MDHEN and SYDVKM. V gave up 7 bases and J gave up 2 bases, with 17 bases separating them. CDR3 length: 15 residues. CDR3 sequence reads: CASTISGGFNYGYTF. As DNA, the CDR3 is TGTGCCAGCACCATTAGCGGGGGGTTCAACTATGGCTACACCTTC.

This rearrangement joins TRBV29-1 to TRBJ2-5, with D unresolved. This CDR3 spans 13 amino acids. The V and J ends lost 3 bases and 3 bases respectively, with 11 bases between them. Per germline, CDR1 SQVTM and CDR2 ANQGSEA. CDR3 bases: TGCAGCGTTGACAGAAACAGAAAAGAGACCCAGTACTTC. It codes for CSVDRNRKETQYF.

This clone was observed a single time. The V gene is TRBV28, the J gene TRBJ2-2; tentatively, D is TRBD1 (5 bases). Looked up from germline, CDR1 is MDHEN and CDR2 is SYDVKM. CDR3 length: 16 residues. V lost 2 bases, J lost 0 bases, and 10 bases lay in between. The CDR3: CASSLGAKPNTGELFF. In DNA form, the CDR3 reads TGTGCCAGCAGTTTAGGGGCGAAACCGAACACCGGGGAGCTGTTTTTT.

This chain uses TRBV5-1 with TRBJ2-1; no clear D. In germline, CDR1 is SGHRS, CDR2 YFSETQ. CDR3 length equals 11 residues. Between the trimmed V and J ends, which lost 4 bases and 8 bases, there was a span of 7 bases. CDR3 bases: TGCGCCAGCAGCATAGCCGATGAGCAGTTCTTC. It yields the protein CASSIADEQFF. The full variable domain, completed using reference TRBV5-1 and TRBJ2-1, is KAGVTQTPRYLIKTRGQQVTLSCSPISGHRSVSWYQQTPGQGLQFLFEYFSETQRNKGNFPGRFSGRQFSNSRSEMNVSTLELGDSALYLCASSIADEQFFGPGTRLTVL.

The chain links TRBV10-2 to TRBJ2-3, with D possibly matching TRBD2 (7 bases). The CDR3 has 14 residues. V shed 6 bases and J shed 2 bases, with 12 bases lying between them. Germline CDR1 WSHSY, CDR2 SAAADI. As DNA, the CDR3 is TGCGCCAGCAGGAGGGGGGGGGACACAGATACGCAGTATTTT. Protein product: CASRRGGDTDTQYF.

The rearrangement links TRBV10-1 to TRBJ1-3; D is unresolved. CDR1 is WNHNN, CDR2 SYGVQD, per germline (reference sequence). The V gene lost 7 bases and the J gene lost 1 base, with 8 bases spanning the gap. The CDR3 totals 13 residues. The CDR3 region is CASMSRSGNTIYF. The CDR3 region has the DNA TGCGCCAGCATGAGTCGTTCTGGAAACACCATATATTTT.

This clone was seen only once. V is TRBV30 and J is TRBJ2-3, with D possibly TRBD2 on 7 matching bases. The CDR3 extends over 15 amino acids. Trimming left V 0 bases short and J 0 bases short, with 10 bases between. CDR1 GTSNPN and CDR2 SVGIG come from the germline V gene (reference sequence). The CDR3 nucleotides read TGTGCCTGGAGTGTAGGGGGGGGAAGCACAGATACGCAGTATTTT. Translated: CAWSVGGGSTDTQYF. The full variable domain, in which reference TRBV30 and TRBJ2-3 provide the parts outside the CDR3, is SQTIHQWPATLVQPVGSPLSLECTVEGTSNPNLYWYRQAAGRGLQLLFYSVGIGQISSEVPQNLSASRPQDRQFILSSKKLLLSDSGFYLCAWSVGGGSTDTQYFGPGTRLTVL.

This clone was seen only a few times. The chain links TRBV18 to TRBJ1-1; possibly TRBD1 for D (5 bases). Trimming left V 4 bases short and J 5 bases short, with 11 bases between. The CDR3 runs to 13 residues. CDR1 is KGHSH and CDR2 is LQKENI in the germline V gene. The CDR3 is CASSQGSETEAFF. In nucleotides, the CDR3 is TGTGCCAGCTCACAGGGGTCGGAAACTGAAGCTTTCTTT. The whole variable domain, remainder taken from reference TRBV18 and TRBJ1-1, is NAGVMQNPRHLVRRRGQEARLRCSPMKGHSHVYWYRQLPEEGLKFMVYLQKENIIDESGMPKERFSAEFPKEGPSILRIQQVVRGDSAAYFCASSQGSETEAFFGQGTRLTVV.

CDR3 DNA: TGCGCCAGCAATGAGAACAGGGGGAACACAGATACGCAGTATTTT. It translates to CASNENRGNTDTQYF. The chain has TRBV5-1 and TRBJ2-3; 8 bases match TRBD1. The CDR3 has 15 residues. J was trimmed by 2 bases and V by 6 bases; bases with no gene match: 8. The germline gives CDR1 SGHRS, CDR2 YFSETQ.

The V call is TRBV27, the J call TRBJ2-7; no definite D call. The CDR3 is made up of 13 amino acids. Per germline, CDR1 MNHEY and CDR2 SMNVEV (reference sequence). The V gene lost 6 bases and the J gene lost 0 bases, with 9 bases spanning the gap. The DNA of the CDR3 is TGTGCCAGCAGCCTCAGGATCTCCTACGAGCAGTACTTC. It specifies CASSLRISYEQYF.

The chain couples TRBV29-1 to TRBJ2-7; 7 bases agree with TRBD1. CDR3 size: 14 residues. The junction had 5 bases not matched to a gene; V was cut back by 3 bases and J by 0 bases. CDR1 and CDR2 from the germline V gene are SQVTM and ANQGSEA. CDR3 nucleotide sequence: TGCAGCGTTGACGGGACAGCCCACTCCTACGAGCAGTACTTC. Translating gives CSVDGTAHSYEQYF.

The chain combines TRBV7-2 with TRBJ1-5; the D is unclear. Trimming removed 5 bases at V and 5 bases at J, with 10 bases between. The CDR3 consists of 13 residues. CDR1 and CDR2 (germline): SGHTA, FQGNSA. The CDR3 nucleotides read TGTGCCAGCAGCCCACAATTTTATCAGCCCCAGCATTTT. The encoded protein is CASSPQFYQPQHF.

The chain has TRBV6-5 and TRBJ1-1, with D perhaps matching TRBD1 (5 bases). CDR3 length: 14 amino acids. CDR1 is MNHEY, CDR2 SVGAGI, per germline. Trimming took off 5 bases at V and 0 bases at J, with 10 bases between the two ends. This chain's CDR3 is CASSLRAVNTEAFF. CDR3 in DNA: TGTGCCAGCAGTCTCAGGGCAGTGAACACTGAAGCTTTCTTT.

The chain is built from TRBV7-9 and TRBJ2-7; a possible D gene is TRBD2 (6 bases). There are 14 residues in the CDR3. Looked up from germline, CDR1 is SEHNR and CDR2 is FQNEAQ (reference sequence). Trimming removed 5 bases at V and 4 bases at J, with 15 bases between. The CDR3 loop reads CASSPRGGRYEQYF. In nucleotides, the CDR3 is TGTGCCAGCAGCCCGCGGGGTGGGAGGTACGAGCAGTACTTC.

The chain is built from TRBV4-3 and TRBJ2-7; 7 bases map to TRBD1. J lost 7 bases, V lost 2 bases, and 11 bases had no gene match. CDR1 and CDR2 from the germline V gene are LGHNA and YSLEER. This CDR3 comprises 15 residues. CDR3 in DNA: TGCGCCAGCAGCCAATTGGACACCCGACAGGGAGAGCAGTACTTC. Translating it yields CASSQLDTRQGEQYF.